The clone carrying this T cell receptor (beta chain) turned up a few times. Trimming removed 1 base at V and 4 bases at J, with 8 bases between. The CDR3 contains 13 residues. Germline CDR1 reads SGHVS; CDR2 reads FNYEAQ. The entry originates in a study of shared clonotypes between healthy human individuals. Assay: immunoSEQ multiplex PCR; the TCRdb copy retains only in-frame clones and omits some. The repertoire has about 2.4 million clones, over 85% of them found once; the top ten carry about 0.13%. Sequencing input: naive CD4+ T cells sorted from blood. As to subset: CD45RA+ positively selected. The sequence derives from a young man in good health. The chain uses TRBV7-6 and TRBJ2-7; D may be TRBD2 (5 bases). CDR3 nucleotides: TGTGCCAGCAGCTTAGAGGGAGCTTACGAGCAGTACTTC. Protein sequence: CASSLEGAYEQYF.